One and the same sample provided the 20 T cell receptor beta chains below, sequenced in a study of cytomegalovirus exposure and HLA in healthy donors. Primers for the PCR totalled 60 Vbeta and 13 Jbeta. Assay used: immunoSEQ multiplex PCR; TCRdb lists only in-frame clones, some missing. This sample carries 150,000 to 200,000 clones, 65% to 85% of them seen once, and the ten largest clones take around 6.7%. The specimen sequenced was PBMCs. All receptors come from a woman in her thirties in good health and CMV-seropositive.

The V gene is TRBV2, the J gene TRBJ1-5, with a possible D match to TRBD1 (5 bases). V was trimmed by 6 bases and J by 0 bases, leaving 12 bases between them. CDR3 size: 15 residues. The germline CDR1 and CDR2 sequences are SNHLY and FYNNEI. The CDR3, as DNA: TGTGCCAGCAGGCGGGACTATTATAGCAATCAGCCCCAGCATTTT. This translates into CASRRDYYSNQPQHF.

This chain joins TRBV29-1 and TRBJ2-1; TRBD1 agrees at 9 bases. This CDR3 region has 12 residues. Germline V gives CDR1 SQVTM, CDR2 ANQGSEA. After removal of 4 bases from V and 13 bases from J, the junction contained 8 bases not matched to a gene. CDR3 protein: CSVGGQGTSQFF. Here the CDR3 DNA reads TGCAGCGTTGGGGGACAGGGTACCTCTCAGTTCTTC.

Here the CDR3 DNA reads TGTGCCAGCAGCTTAAACCGGGGAAGCGAGCAGTACTTC. Protein product: CASSLNRGSEQYF. The rearrangement joins TRBV7-2 to TRBJ2-7; tentative D call: TRBD2 (5 bases). Germline V gene data show CDR1 as SGHTA and CDR2 as FQGNSA. Trimming removed 2 bases from V and 6 bases from J, with 11 bases in between. The CDR3 extends over 13 amino acids.

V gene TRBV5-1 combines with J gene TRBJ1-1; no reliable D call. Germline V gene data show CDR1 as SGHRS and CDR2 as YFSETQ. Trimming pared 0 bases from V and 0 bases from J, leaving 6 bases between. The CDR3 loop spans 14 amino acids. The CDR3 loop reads CASSLERMNTEAFF. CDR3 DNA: TGCGCCAGCAGCTTGGAGCGAATGAACACTGAAGCTTTCTTT.

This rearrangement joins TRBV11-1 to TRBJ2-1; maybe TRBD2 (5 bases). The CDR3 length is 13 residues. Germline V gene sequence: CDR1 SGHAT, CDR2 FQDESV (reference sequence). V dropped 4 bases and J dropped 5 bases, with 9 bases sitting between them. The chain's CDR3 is CASSSDGDNEQFF. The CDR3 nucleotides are TGTGCCAGCAGCTCGGACGGGGACAATGAGCAGTTCTTC.

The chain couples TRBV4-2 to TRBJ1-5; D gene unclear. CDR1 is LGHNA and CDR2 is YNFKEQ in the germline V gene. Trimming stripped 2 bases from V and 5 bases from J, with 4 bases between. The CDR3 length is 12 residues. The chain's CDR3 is CASSQPYQPQHF. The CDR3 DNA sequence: TGTGCCAGCAGCCAACCCTATCAGCCCCAGCATTTT.

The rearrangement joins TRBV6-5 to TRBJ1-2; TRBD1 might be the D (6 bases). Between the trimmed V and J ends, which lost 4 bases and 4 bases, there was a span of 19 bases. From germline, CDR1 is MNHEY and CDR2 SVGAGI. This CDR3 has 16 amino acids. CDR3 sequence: CASSFHRGGGLYGYTF. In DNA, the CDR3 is TGTGCCAGCAGTTTCCACCGCGGCGGGGGGCTCTATGGCTACACCTTC.

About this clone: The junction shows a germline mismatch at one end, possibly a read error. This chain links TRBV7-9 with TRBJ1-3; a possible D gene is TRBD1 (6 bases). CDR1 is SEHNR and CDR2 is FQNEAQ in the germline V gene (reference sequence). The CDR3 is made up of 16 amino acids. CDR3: CSSSSEVTGSGNTIYF. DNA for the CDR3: TGTTCCAGCAGCTCCGAGGTTACAGGGTCTGGAAACACCATATATTTT.

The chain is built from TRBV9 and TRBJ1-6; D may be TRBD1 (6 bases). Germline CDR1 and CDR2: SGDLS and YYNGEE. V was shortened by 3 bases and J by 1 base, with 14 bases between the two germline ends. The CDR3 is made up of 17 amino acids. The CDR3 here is CASSAGGAGSYNSPLHF. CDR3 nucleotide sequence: TGTGCCAGCAGCGCGGGGGGGGCAGGGTCCTATAATTCACCCCTCCACTTT.

For the CDR3, the DNA is TGCGCCAGCAGTCGGGTCTTCTATGGCTACACCTTC. This gives the protein CASSRVFYGYTF. V is TRBV10-2 and J is TRBJ1-2; D not resolved. Germline assignment: CDR1 WSHSY and CDR2 SAAADI. The V end lost 5 bases, the J end lost 4 bases, and 8 bases lay between the germline ends. This CDR3 has 12 amino acids.

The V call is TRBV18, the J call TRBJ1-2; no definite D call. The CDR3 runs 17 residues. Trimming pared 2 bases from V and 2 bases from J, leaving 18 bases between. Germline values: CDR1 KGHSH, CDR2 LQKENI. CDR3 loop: CASSPTLEGIINYGYTF. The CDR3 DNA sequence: TGTGCCAGCTCACCAACCCTGGAGGGCATTATAAACTATGGCTACACCTTC.

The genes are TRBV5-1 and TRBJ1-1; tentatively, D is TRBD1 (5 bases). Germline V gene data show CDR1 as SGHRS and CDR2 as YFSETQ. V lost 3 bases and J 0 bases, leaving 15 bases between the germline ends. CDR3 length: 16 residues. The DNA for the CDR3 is TGCGCCAGCAGCTGGGAGGGGCGGGGGGTGAACACTGAAGCTTTCTTT. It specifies CASSWEGRGVNTEAFF.

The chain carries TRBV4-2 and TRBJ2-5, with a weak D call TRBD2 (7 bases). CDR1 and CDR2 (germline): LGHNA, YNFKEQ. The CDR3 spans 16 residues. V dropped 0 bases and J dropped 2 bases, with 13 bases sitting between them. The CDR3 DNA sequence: TGTGCCAGCAGCCAAGAGAGGAGGGGGGGACAAGAGACCCAGTACTTC. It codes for CASSQERRGGQETQYF.

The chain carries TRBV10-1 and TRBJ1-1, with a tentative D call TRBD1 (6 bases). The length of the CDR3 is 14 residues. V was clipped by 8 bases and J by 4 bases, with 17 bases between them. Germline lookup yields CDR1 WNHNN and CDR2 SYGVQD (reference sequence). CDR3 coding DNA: TGCGCCAGCTGTCCTCGGGGGGCTGGCACTGAAGCTTTCTTT. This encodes CASCPRGAGTEAFF.

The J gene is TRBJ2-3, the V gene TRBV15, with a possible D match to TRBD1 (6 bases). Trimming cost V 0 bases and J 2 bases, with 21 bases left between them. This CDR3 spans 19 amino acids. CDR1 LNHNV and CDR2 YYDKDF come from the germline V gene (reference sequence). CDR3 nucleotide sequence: TGTGCCACCAGCAGAGACCCTACGCGGACAGATAGGCTCACAGATACGCAGTATTTT. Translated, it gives CATSRDPTRTDRLTDTQYF.

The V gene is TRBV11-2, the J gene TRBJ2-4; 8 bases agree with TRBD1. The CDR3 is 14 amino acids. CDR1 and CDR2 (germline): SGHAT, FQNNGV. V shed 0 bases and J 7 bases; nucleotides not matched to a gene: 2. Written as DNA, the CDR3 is TGTGCCAGCAGCTTAGAGGCAGGGGGCAACATTCAGTACTTC. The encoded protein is CASSLEAGGNIQYF.

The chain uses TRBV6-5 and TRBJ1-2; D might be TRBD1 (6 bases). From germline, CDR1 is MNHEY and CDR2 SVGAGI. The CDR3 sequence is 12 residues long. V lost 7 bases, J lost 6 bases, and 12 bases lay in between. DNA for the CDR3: TGTGCCAGCACCAAACAGGGAAATGGCTACACCTTC. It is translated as CASTKQGNGYTF.

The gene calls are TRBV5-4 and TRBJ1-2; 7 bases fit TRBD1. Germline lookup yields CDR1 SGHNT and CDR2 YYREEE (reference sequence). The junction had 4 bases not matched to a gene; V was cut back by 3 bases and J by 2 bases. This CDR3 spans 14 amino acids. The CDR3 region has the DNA TGTGCCAGCAGCTCCACAGGGGACAACTATGGCTACACCTTC. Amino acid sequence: CASSSTGDNYGYTF.

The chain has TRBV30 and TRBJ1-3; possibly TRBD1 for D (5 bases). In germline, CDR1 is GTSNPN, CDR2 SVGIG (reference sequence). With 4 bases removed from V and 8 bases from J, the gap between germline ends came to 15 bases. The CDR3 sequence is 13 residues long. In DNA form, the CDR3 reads TGTGCCTGGATGGGGCAGGGCCGCTACACCATATATTTT. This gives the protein CAWMGQGRYTIYF.

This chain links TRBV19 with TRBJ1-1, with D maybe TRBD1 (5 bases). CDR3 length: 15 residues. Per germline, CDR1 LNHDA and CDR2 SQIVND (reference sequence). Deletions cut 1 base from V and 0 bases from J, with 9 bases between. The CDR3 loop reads CASSIVGHLNTEAFF. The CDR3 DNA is TGTGCCAGTAGTATAGTAGGACACCTGAACACTGAAGCTTTCTTT.